A selection of T cell receptor beta chains follows, all from one sample in a study of PD-L1 blockade in urothelial cancer. Repertoires were generated with immunoSEQ multiplex PCR, while TCRdb's copy carries only in-frame clones and drops some. Here the sample spans about 80,000 clones, roughly nine tenths being singletons. The specimen was PBMCs, collected around atezolizumab (anti-PD-L1) treatment. The receptor set was obtained from a woman aged 70 to 79 with urothelial cancer. Each CDR3 is given with its conserved first and last residue. Fields, in order: J gene, clone size, V gene, D gene, CDR3 protein, CDR3 DNA. The D gene is left open where the match is weak. The size entry is marked missing in some rows and otherwise reads once, few, many or a size class.

J: TRBJ2-2
size: NA
V: TRBV7-3
D: TRBD2
CDR3: CASSLTASGNTGELFF
DNA: TGTGCCAGCAGCTTAACGGCTAGCGGAAACACCGGGGAGCTGTTTTTT

J: TRBJ1-3
size: NA
V: TRBV10-2
D: NA
CDR3: CASSESRNTIYF
DNA: TGCGCCAGCAGTGAGTCCAGAAACACCATATATTTT

J: TRBJ2-3
size: NA
V: TRBV7-2
D: NA
CDR3: CASSLGGGRGRTQYF
DNA: TGTGCCAGCAGCTTAGGAGGGGGGCGGGGGCGCACGCAGTATTTT

J: TRBJ2-7
size: NA
V: TRBV11-2
D: TRBD2
CDR3: CASSLARGASGSSYEQYF
DNA: TGTGCCAGCAGCTTAGCCCGGGGGGCTAGCGGGAGCTCCTACGAGCAGTACTTC

J: TRBJ1-2
size: NA
V: TRBV10-3
D: TRBD1
CDR3: CAISDRDRASSGYTF
DNA: TGTGCCATCAGTGACCGGGACAGGGCATCAAGTGGCTACACCTTC

J: TRBJ2-2
size: NA
V: TRBV28
D: TRBD1
CDR3: CASSLLITGTGDSGELFF
DNA: TGTGCCAGCAGTTTATTGATAACCGGGACAGGGGACTCCGGGGAGCTGTTTTTT

J: TRBJ2-7
size: NA
V: TRBV5-1
D: TRBD1
CDR3: CASSSRDRGYEQYF
DNA: TGCGCCAGCAGCAGCCGGGACAGGGGATACGAGCAGTACTTC

J: TRBJ1-4
size: NA
V: TRBV29-1
D: NA
CDR3: CSVARALSGEKLFF
DNA: TGCAGCGTTGCGCGAGCCCTAAGCGGTGAAAAACTGTTTTTT

J: TRBJ2-7
size: NA
V: TRBV11-2
D: TRBD2
CDR3: CASSQGLAQPYEQYF
DNA: TGTGCCAGCAGCCAGGGACTAGCCCAACCCTACGAGCAGTACTTC

J: TRBJ2-2
size: NA
V: TRBV6-4
D: TRBD1
CDR3: CASSDSAGGTANTGELFF
DNA: TGTGCCAGCAGTGACTCCGCAGGGGGAACCGCGAACACCGGGGAGCTGTTTTTT

J: TRBJ2-3
size: NA
V: TRBV7-6
D: TRBD2
CDR3: CASSQAGTSGTQYF
DNA: TGTGCCAGCAGCCAAGCCGGGACTAGCGGTACGCAGTATTTT

J: TRBJ2-2
size: NA
V: TRBV7-9
D: NA
CDR3: CASSLSGAGVLSGAGELFF
DNA: TGTGCCAGCAGCTTATCAGGCGCAGGGGTCTTATCGGGCGCCGGGGAGCTGTTTTTT

J: TRBJ2-1
size: NA
V: TRBV6-6
D: NA
CDR3: CASRTQGLSYNEQFF
DNA: TGTGCCAGCAGGACCCAGGGGTTGTCCTACAATGAGCAGTTCTTC

J: TRBJ2-1
size: NA
V: TRBV7-9
D: TRBD1
CDR3: CASSPRTGGDNEQFF
DNA: TGTGCCAGCAGCCCTCGGACAGGGGGGGACAATGAGCAGTTCTTC

J: TRBJ2-7
size: NA
V: TRBV5-4
D: NA
CDR3: CASSHNTYEQYF
DNA: TGTGCCAGCAGCCACAATACCTACGAGCAGTACTTC

J: TRBJ1-2
size: few
V: TRBV9
D: NA
CDR3: CASSAQGRYGYTF
DNA: TGTGCCAGCAGCGCACAGGGTCGCTATGGCTACACCTTC

J: TRBJ2-3
size: once
V: TRBV7-6
D: TRBD2
CDR3: CASSRGLASGTDTQYF
DNA: TGTGCCAGCAGCAGAGGACTAGCATCGGGGACAGATACGCAGTATTTT

J: TRBJ2-7
size: once
V: TRBV28
D: NA
CDR3: CASSLALLAGTYEQYF
DNA: TGTGCCAGCAGTTTAGCCCTCCTAGCCGGAACCTACGAGCAGTACTTC

J: TRBJ2-6
size: NA
V: TRBV7-8
D: TRBD2
CDR3: CASSLASGGRSGANVLTF
DNA: TGTGCCAGCAGCTTAGCTTCGGGAGGGAGGTCTGGGGCCAACGTCCTGACTTTC

J: TRBJ2-2
size: NA
V: TRBV5-4
D: TRBD1
CDR3: CASSHDGQVAAGELFF
DNA: TGTGCCAGCAGCCACGACGGACAGGTGGCGGCCGGGGAGCTGTTTTTT

J: TRBJ1-1
size: NA
V: TRBV7-9
D: NA
CDR3: CASSLVRGAGTEAFF
DNA: TGTGCCAGCAGCTTAGTTCGGGGGGCGGGTACTGAAGCTTTCTTT

J: TRBJ2-2
size: NA
V: TRBV5-1
D: TRBD1
CDR3: CASSRTGYNTGELFF
DNA: TGCGCCAGCAGCAGGACAGGGTACAACACCGGGGAGCTGTTTTTT

J: TRBJ2-1
size: NA
V: TRBV4-3
D: TRBD2
CDR3: CASSQETPLAGGHSEQFF
DNA: TGCGCCAGCAGCCAAGAAACTCCACTAGCGGGGGGACACAGTGAGCAGTTCTTC

J: TRBJ2-7
size: NA
V: TRBV19
D: TRBD2
CDR3: CASSIGGTSGIDEQYF
DNA: TGTGCCAGTAGTATAGGTGGGACTAGCGGGATAGACGAGCAGTACTTC

J: TRBJ1-5
size: NA
V: TRBV19
D: TRBD1
CDR3: CASSLSRQGGDQPQHF
DNA: TGTGCCAGTAGTTTAAGTCGACAGGGAGGTGATCAGCCCCAGCATTTT

J: TRBJ1-4
size: NA
V: TRBV5-6
D: NA
CDR3: CASSLLQTNEKLFF
DNA: TGTGCCAGCAGCTTGCTACAGACTAATGAAAAACTGTTTTTT

J: TRBJ1-5
size: NA
V: TRBV6-1
D: NA
CDR3: CASSDYSHQPQHF
DNA: TGTGCCAGCAGTGATTACAGCCATCAGCCCCAGCATTTT

J: TRBJ1-5
size: NA
V: TRBV30
D: NA
CDR3: CAWGRGGQPQHF
DNA: TGTGCCTGGGGGAGGGGGGGCCAGCCCCAGCATTTT

J: TRBJ2-3
size: few
V: TRBV5-4
D: TRBD2
CDR3: CASSLVGGGPRTDTQYF
DNA: TGTGCCAGCAGCTTGGTTGGCGGGGGGCCTCGCACAGATACGCAGTATTTT

J: TRBJ1-5
size: NA
V: TRBV11-2
D: TRBD1
CDR3: CASSLRQGSNQPQHF
DNA: TGTGCCAGCAGTCTCAGACAGGGAAGCAATCAGCCCCAGCATTTT

J: TRBJ2-2
size: NA
V: TRBV9
D: TRBD2
CDR3: CASSPSTGLAGHTGELFF
DNA: TGTGCCAGCAGCCCGAGCACCGGACTAGCGGGACACACCGGGGAGCTGTTTTTT

J: TRBJ1-2
size: NA
V: TRBV6-5
D: NA
CDR3: CASSYQGRSGYTF
DNA: TGTGCCAGCAGTTACCAAGGGAGGAGTGGCTACACCTTC